These 5 T cell receptor beta chains share one sample of origin, sequenced in a study of blood T cell repertoires in COVID-19. The method was immunoSEQ multiplex PCR; TCRdb's version includes in-frame clones alone and lacks a portion of them. The sample yields around 200,000 clones, roughly nine tenths seen once. The specimen was peripheral blood. The source is a man between 65 and 85 years old with acute or convalescent COVID-19.

The J gene is TRBJ2-5, the V gene TRBV28; D might be TRBD2 (7 bases). CDR3 length equals 15 residues. V was clipped by 4 bases and J by 4 bases, with 16 bases between them. From germline, CDR1 is MDHEN and CDR2 SYDVKM. CDR3: CASSSGGSRGETQYF. DNA of the CDR3: TGTGCCAGCAGTTCGGGGGGAAGCAGGGGAGAGACCCAGTACTTC.

This clone was counted a few times. The chain employs TRBV5-1 and TRBJ1-4; TRBD1 matches 10 bases. Germline lookup yields CDR1 SGHRS and CDR2 YFSETQ. The CDR3 has 14 amino acids. The V gene end was trimmed by 4 bases and the J gene end by 9 bases; junction bases not matched to a gene: 6. DNA for the CDR3: TGCGCCAGCAGCCTCAGACAGGGGGCTCAAAAACTGTTTTTT. Its protein is CASSLRQGAQKLFF.

This clone was picked up one time. This rearrangement joins TRBV5-1 to TRBJ2-2; D possibly corresponds to TRBD1 (5 bases). Per the germline V gene, CDR1 is SGHRS and CDR2 is YFSETQ. The germline V and J ends were trimmed by 1 base and 4 bases, with 11 bases remaining between them. This CDR3 is 15 amino acids long. CDR3 sequence reads: CASSLFAGPTGELFF. DNA for the CDR3: TGCGCCAGCAGCTTGTTCGCAGGGCCCACCGGGGAGCTGTTTTTT.

The chain uses TRBV28 and TRBJ2-7, with no clear D. Germline CDR1 and CDR2: MDHEN and SYDVKM. V was shortened by 6 bases and J by 2 bases, with 5 bases between the two germline ends. This CDR3 region has 11 residues. CDR3 amino acids: CASRDTYEQYF. CDR3 DNA sequence: TGTGCCAGCAGAGACACCTACGAGCAGTACTTC.

The V gene is TRBV11-2, the J gene TRBJ2-7; D is unclear. Trimming removed 2 bases from V and 0 bases from J, with 11 bases in between. CDR3 length: 15 residues. Per the germline V gene, CDR1 is SGHAT and CDR2 is FQNNGV. The CDR3 DNA follows: TGTGCCAGCAGCTTATGGCCTAGTATCTCCTACGAGCAGTACTTC. Translated, it gives CASSLWPSISYEQYF.